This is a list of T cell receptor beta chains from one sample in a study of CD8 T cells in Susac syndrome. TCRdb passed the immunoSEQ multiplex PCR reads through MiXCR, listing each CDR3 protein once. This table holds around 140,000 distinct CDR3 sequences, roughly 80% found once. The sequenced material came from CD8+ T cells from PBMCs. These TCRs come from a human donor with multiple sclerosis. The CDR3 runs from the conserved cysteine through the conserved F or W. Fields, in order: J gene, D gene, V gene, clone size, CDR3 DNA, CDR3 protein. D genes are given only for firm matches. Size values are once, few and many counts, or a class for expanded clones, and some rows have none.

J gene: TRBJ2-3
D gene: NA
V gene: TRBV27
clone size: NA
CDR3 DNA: TGTGCCACCTTGCTGGTCGGCACAGATACGCAGTATTTT
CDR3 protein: CATLLVGTDTQYF

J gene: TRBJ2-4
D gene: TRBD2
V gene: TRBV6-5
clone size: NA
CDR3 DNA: TGTGCCAGCAGTTCGGGACTAGCGGAAAACATTCAGTACTTC
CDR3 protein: CASSSGLAENIQYF

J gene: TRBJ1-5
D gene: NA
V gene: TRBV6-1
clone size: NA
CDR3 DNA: TGTGCCAGCAGTGATGGGAGTTGGGAGCCCCAGCATTTT
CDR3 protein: CASSDGSWEPQHF

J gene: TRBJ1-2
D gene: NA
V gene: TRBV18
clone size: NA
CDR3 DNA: TGTGCCAGCTCACCGGTAATAAGAAGCTATGGCTACACCTTC
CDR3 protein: CASSPVIRSYGYTF

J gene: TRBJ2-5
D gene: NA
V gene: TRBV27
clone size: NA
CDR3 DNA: TGTGCCAGCACTTCGTTCGCGGATCGAGGGGAGACCCAGTACTTC
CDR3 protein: CASTSFADRGETQYF

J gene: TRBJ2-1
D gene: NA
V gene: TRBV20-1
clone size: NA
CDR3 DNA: TGCAGTGCTAGAGATAGGCAGGGCTTGCTCAATGAGCAGTTCTTC
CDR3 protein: CSARDRQGLLNEQFF

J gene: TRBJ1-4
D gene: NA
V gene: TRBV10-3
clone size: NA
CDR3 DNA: TGTGCCATCAGTGAGACCCCAGGGCTTGGTGAAAAACTGTTTTTT
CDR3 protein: CAISETPGLGEKLFF

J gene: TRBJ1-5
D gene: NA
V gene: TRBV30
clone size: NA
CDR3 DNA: TGTGCCTGGAGTGTCCCAGGGGCTGTTAGCAATCACCCCCAGCATTTT
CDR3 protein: CAWSVPGAVSNHPQHF

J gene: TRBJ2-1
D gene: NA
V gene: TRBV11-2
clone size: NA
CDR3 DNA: TGTGCCAGCAGCGGAGGTGTCAATGAGCAGTTCTTC
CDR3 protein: CASSGGVNEQFF

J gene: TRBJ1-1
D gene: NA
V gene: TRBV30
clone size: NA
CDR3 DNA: TGTGCCTGGGTAGGGGTCTCGAACACTGAAGCTTTCTTT
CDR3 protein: CAWVGVSNTEAFF

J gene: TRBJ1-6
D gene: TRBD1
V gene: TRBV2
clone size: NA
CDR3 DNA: TGTGCCAGCAGTGAAGCGCAACTGGACAGGGACTTT
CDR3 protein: CASSEAQLDRDF

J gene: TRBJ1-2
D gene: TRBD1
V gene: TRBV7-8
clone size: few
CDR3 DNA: TGTGCCAGCAGCTATTTTATGACAGGGTTGGGCTACACCTTC
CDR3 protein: CASSYFMTGLGYTF

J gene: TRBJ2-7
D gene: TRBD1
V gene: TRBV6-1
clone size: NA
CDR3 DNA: TGTGCCAGCAGGAATGGACAGGGCGGGTACGAGCAGTACTTC
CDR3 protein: CASRNGQGGYEQYF

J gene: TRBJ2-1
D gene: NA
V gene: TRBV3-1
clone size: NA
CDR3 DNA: TGTGCCAGCAGCCGGCCAGGGGTCGAGCAGTTCTTC
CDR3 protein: CASSRPGVEQFF

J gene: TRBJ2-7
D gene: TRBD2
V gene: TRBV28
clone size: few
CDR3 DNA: TGTGCCACCGAAAGTCCCATCAAACTAGCGGGGGGGGCTCGGGAGCAGTACTTC
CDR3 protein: CATESPIKLAGGAREQYF

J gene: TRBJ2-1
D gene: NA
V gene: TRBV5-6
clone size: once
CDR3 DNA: TGTGCCAGCAGCTTAGGTGAGAATGAGCAGTTCTTC
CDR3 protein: CASSLGENEQFF

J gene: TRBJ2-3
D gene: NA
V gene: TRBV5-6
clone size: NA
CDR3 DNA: TGTGCCAGCAGCTTGAGGGTGACGACTAGCACAGATACGCAGTATTTT
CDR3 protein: CASSLRVTTSTDTQYF

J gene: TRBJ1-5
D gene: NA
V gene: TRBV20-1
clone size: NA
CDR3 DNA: TGCAGTGCTAGCAGGGGTATGAGCAATCAGCCCCAGCATTTT
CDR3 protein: CSASRGMSNQPQHF

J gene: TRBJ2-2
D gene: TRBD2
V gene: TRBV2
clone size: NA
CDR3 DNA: TGTGCCAGCAGTCCCACTAGCGTCAAGGAGCTCGGCGGGGAGCTGTTTTTT
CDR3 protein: CASSPTSVKELGGELFF

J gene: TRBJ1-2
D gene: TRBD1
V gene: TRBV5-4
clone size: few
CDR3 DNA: TGTGCCAGCAGCTATCGAACCACAGGGGAGCATGGCTACACCTTC
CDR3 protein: CASSYRTTGEHGYTF